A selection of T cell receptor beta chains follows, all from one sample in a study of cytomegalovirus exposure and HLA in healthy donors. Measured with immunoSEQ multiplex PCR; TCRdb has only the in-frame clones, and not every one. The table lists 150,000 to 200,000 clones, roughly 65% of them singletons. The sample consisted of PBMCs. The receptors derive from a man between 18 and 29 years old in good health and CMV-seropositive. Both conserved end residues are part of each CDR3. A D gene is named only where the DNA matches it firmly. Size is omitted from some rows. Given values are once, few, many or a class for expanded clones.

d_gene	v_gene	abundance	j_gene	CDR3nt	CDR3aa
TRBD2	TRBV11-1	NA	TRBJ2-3	TGTGCCAGCAGCTTAGTGGCTAGCGGGGGAACAGATACGCAGTATTTT	CASSLVASGGTDTQYF
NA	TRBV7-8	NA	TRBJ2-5	TGTGCCAGCAGCTCCGAGGCCCACCAAGAGACCCAGTACTTC	CASSSEAHQETQYF
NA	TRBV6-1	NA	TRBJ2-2	TGTGCCAGCAGTGAACGTTCGGGCACCGGGGAGCTGTTTTTT	CASSERSGTGELFF
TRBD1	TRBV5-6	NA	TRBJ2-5	TGTGCCAGCAGCCCCAAGGGACAGGGGCGGAAGACCCAGTACTTC	CASSPKGQGRKTQYF
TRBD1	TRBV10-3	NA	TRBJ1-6	TGTGCCATCAGTGAGGGGACAGGGGATAATTCACCCCTCCACTTT	CAISEGTGDNSPLHF
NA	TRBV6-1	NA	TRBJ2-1	TGTGCCAGCAGTGTTTGGTTGAGTGAGCAGTTCTTC	CASSVWLSEQFF
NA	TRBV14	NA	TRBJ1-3	TGTGCCAGCAGCCATCCCGGGCTACAGGCAAGCTCTGGAAACACCATATATTTT	CASSHPGLQASSGNTIYF
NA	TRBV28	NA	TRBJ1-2	TGTGCCAGCAGCACCAGTTCAGGGCGATGGAATGGCTACACCTTC	CASSTSSGRWNGYTF
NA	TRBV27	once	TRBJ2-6	TGTGCCAGCAGTTTTTTAGTACCCTCTGGGGCCAACGTCCTGACTTTC	CASSFLVPSGANVLTF
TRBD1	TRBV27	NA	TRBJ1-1	TGTGCCAGCAGTTCCCTACACAGGGGTGGTGAAGCTTTCTTT	CASSSLHRGGEAFF
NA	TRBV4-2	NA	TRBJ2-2	TGTGCCAGCAGCCCCCTCGCGGTCCACCGGGAGCTGTTTTTT	CASSPLAVHRELFF
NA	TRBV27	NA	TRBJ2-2	TGTGCCAGCAGCCGTAACACCGGGGAGCTGTTTTTT	CASSRNTGELFF